The 20 T cell receptor beta chains given below trace back to one sample, sequenced in a study of regulatory T cells in long-lasting Graves disease. HTBI primers from iRepertoire and Arm-PCR of CDR3 regions yielded the TCR beta libraries. One entry per CDR3 protein results from TCRdb running MiXCR on the multiplex PCR reads. The table shows about 430,000 distinct CDR3 sequences, with 21% occurring only once. The time point: persistent/refractory GD, antithyroid drugs over 5 years with positive TRAb. Preparation of the TCR library used RNA extracted from PBMCs. The sequencing here drew on peripheral blood mononuclear cells (PBMCs), taken when the disease was refractory, from a patient treated with antithyroid drugs. The receptors come from a female donor with Graves disease.

This clonotype has at least ten counts. The chain has TRBV28 and TRBJ2-7; D perhaps matches TRBD1 (5 bases). Germline CDR1 MDHEN, CDR2 SYDVKM. V lost 3 bases to trimming and J lost 5 bases, with 14 bases between them. The CDR3 extends over 14 amino acids. The CDR3 here is CASSLWQGSHEQYF. The CDR3 DNA sequence: TGTGCCAGCAGTTTGTGGCAGGGATCCCACGAGCAGTACTTC.

J is TRBJ2-3 and V is TRBV28, with TRBD2 identical over 8 bases. The CDR3 is 14 residues long. Trimming removed 5 bases from V and 2 bases from J; junction bases left unmatched: 3. The germline V gene encodes CDR1 MDHEN and CDR2 SYDVKM. The DNA for the CDR3 is TGTGCCAGCAGTACTAGCGGAGACACAGATACGCAGTATTTT. Translation gives CASSTSGDTDTQYF. Full variable domain (missing parts from reference TRBV28 and TRBJ2-3): DVKVTQSSRYLVKRTGEKVFLECVQDMDHENMFWYRQDPGLGLRLIYFSYDVKMKEKGDIPEGYSVSREKKERFSLILESASTNQTSMYLCASSTSGDTDTQYFGPGTRLTVL.

Of note for this clonotype: This clone may be a read error of a much larger clone one base away. The CDR3 nucleotides read TGCAGCGTTGAAGATCCACATCACGGGGACACTGAAGCTTTCTTT. Amino acids: CSVEDPHHGDTEAFF. This chain joins TRBV29-1 and TRBJ1-1; no firm D call. The CDR3 is 15 residues long. The V end was cut by 0 bases, the J end by 3 bases, with 14 bases between. From germline, CDR1 is SQVTM and CDR2 ANQGSEA.

This clonotype came up many times. The V and J genes are TRBV6-2 or TRBV6-3 and TRBJ1-5; D unresolved. Germline V gene lookup returns CDR1 MNHEY and CDR2 SVGEGT. V gave up 2 bases and J gave up 1 base, with 6 bases separating them. The CDR3 has 14 residues. CDR3 residues: CASSYGWSNQPQHF. CDR3 DNA sequence: TGTGCCAGCAGTTACGGTTGGAGCAATCAGCCCCAGCATTTT.

This clonotype was found many times. The chain carries TRBV2 and TRBJ2-5; perhaps TRBD2 as D (5 bases). This CDR3 has 14 amino acids. The germline V and J ends were trimmed by 6 bases and 7 bases, with 18 bases remaining between them. CDR1 and CDR2 (germline): SNHLY, FYNNEI. The CDR3 region has the DNA TGTGCCAGCAGAGCCGGGAACTCCGATGGGACCCAGTACTTC. This encodes CASRAGNSDGTQYF.

Of note for this clonotype: Since a much larger clone is just one base distant, this may be a read error. The gene calls are TRBV18 and TRBJ1-4; D is ambiguous. V lost 2 bases, J lost 12 bases, and 13 bases lay in between. This CDR3 region has 13 residues. Germline CDR1 and CDR2: KGHSH and LQKENI. This CDR3 is CASSPGSGEELFF. CDR3 coding DNA: TGTGCCAGCTCACCAGGGTCTGGGGAAGAACTGTTTTTT. Full variable domain (remainder filled in from reference TRBV18 and TRBJ1-4): NAGVMQNPRHLVRRRGQEARLRCSPMKGHSHVYWYRQLPEEGLKFMVYLQKENIIDESGMPKERFSAEFPKEGPSILRIQQVVRGDSAAYFCASSPGSGEELFFGSGTQLSVL.

The chain recombines TRBV5-1 with TRBJ1-1, with TRBD1 identical over 9 bases. Germline trimming cut 2 bases from V and 3 bases from J; bases unmatched to any gene: 5. Germline-derived CDR1 and CDR2 are SGHRS and YFSETQ. The CDR3 has 15 amino acids. The CDR3 region is CASSLNRGPDTEAFF. The DNA for the CDR3 is TGCGCCAGCAGCTTAAACAGGGGGCCGGACACTGAAGCTTTCTTT. Full variable domain (remainder filled in from reference TRBV5-1 and TRBJ1-1): KAGVTQTPRYLIKTRGQQVTLSCSPISGHRSVSWYQQTPGQGLQFLFEYFSETQRNKGNFPGRFSGRQFSNSRSEMNVSTLELGDSALYLCASSLNRGPDTEAFFGQGTRLTVV.

The J gene is TRBJ2-5, the V gene TRBV6-9; D remains ambiguous. Per germline, CDR1 MNHGY and CDR2 SVAAGI. Trimming cost V 4 bases and J 4 bases, with 13 bases left between them. CDR3 length: 14 residues. The DNA of the CDR3 is TGTGCCAGCAGTTTGGACGGCACACGAGAGACCCAGTACTTC. Translating it yields CASSLDGTRETQYF.

A few counts support this clonotype. As DNA, the CDR3 is TGTGCCAGCACCAGCCCTCCAAACTATGGCTACACCTTC. Its translation: CASTSPPNYGYTF. The gene calls are TRBV6-1 and TRBJ1-2; D call uncertain. This CDR3 spans 13 amino acids. Germline V gives CDR1 MNHNS, CDR2 SASEGT. The V gene lost 7 bases and the J gene lost 2 bases, with 11 bases spanning the gap.

This clonotype was seen ten or more times. V usage is TRBV20-1 and J usage is TRBJ2-5; a possible D gene is TRBD2 (5 bases). This CDR3 is 12 amino acids long. The germline V gene encodes CDR1 DFQATT and CDR2 SNEGSKA (reference sequence). Deletions cut 2 bases from V and 2 bases from J, with 6 bases between. CDR3 sequence (DNA): TGCAGTGCTAGACGGGATCAAGAGACCCAGTACTTC. Protein sequence: CSARRDQETQYF.

This clonotype occurred a few times. This chain joins TRBV6-1 and TRBJ2-4, with D maybe TRBD1 (6 bases). Trimming stripped 3 bases from V and 0 bases from J, with 12 bases between. CDR1 is MNHNS, CDR2 SASEGT, per germline. The CDR3 extends over 16 amino acids. The CDR3, as DNA: TGTGCCAGCAGTGAGCTGGGGACAATAGCCAAAAACATTCAGTACTTC. Translation gives CASSELGTIAKNIQYF.

The table lists this clonotype with many counts. This chain uses TRBV20-1 with TRBJ2-5; 9 positions agree with TRBD1. The CDR3 is made up of 12 amino acids. From germline, CDR1 is DFQATT and CDR2 SNEGSKA (reference sequence). V was pared by 6 bases and J by 3 bases, with 2 bases of the junction left unmatched. The DNA of the CDR3 is TGCAGTGCAAGGGACAGGGAAGAGACCCAGTACTTC. This codes for CSARDREETQYF.

This clonotype appeared many times. The genes are TRBV27 and TRBJ1-4; 8 nucleotides line up with TRBD1. With 5 bases clipped from V and 0 bases from J, the junction kept 8 bases outside the gene matches. This CDR3 region has 17 residues. Germline V gene lookup returns CDR1 MNHEY and CDR2 SMNVEV (reference sequence). CDR3 DNA: TGTGCCAGCAGTCACCTGGACAGGGTTCCAACTAATGAAAAACTGTTTTTT. Protein: CASSHLDRVPTNEKLFF.

This clonotype was seen repeatedly, ten times or more. The chain uses TRBV2 and TRBJ2-2, with TRBD2 identical over 11 bases. The germline V gene encodes CDR1 SNHLY and CDR2 FYNNEI. The junction had 4 bases not matched to a gene; V was cut back by 0 bases and J by 4 bases. This CDR3 is built from 17 residues. The CDR3 is CASSEALLAGVTGELFF. CDR3 nucleotides: TGTGCCAGCAGTGAAGCGCTACTAGCGGGAGTCACCGGGGAGCTGTTTTTT.

The chain combines TRBV19 with TRBJ2-7, with 7 bases that match TRBD1. CDR3 length: 15 amino acids. The ends lost 3 bases at V and 0 bases at J; junction bases unmatched: 5. The germline V gene encodes CDR1 LNHDA and CDR2 SQIVND (reference sequence). The CDR3 DNA reads TGTGCCAGTAGTATTATAGCAGGGGGCTCCTACGAGCAGTACTTC. It is translated as CASSIIAGGSYEQYF.

V and J are TRBV4-1 and TRBJ2-7; 8 nucleotides line up with TRBD1. CDR1 is MGHRA, CDR2 YSYEKL, per germline. The CDR3 has 15 residues. V was pared by 1 base and J by 3 bases, with 5 bases of the junction left unmatched. CDR3 amino acids: CASSQATTGDYEQYF. Written as DNA, the CDR3 is TGCGCCAGCAGCCAAGCCACGACAGGGGACTACGAGCAGTACTTC.

There are many counts of this clonotype. The V call is TRBV27, the J call TRBJ2-7; 7 bases map to TRBD2. The CDR3 runs to 17 residues. V gave up 0 bases and J gave up 3 bases; unmatched junction bases: 11. Germline V gene sequence: CDR1 MNHEY, CDR2 SMNVEV (reference sequence). Here the CDR3 DNA reads TGTGCCAGCAGTTTATCAGGTCGGCGGGAGATAAACTACGAGCAGTACTTC. Its protein is CASSLSGRREINYEQYF.

The sample holds a few counts of this clonotype. V gene TRBV20-1 combines with J gene TRBJ1-1; 7 positions match TRBD1. Germline V CDR1 and CDR2: DFQATT, SNEGSKA (reference sequence). J gave up 2 bases and V 3 bases, and 6 bases lay outside the gene matches. This CDR3 has 14 amino acids. DNA for the CDR3: TGCAGTGCTAGGCTCCGGGACAGAAACACTGAAGCTTTCTTT. This translates into CSARLRDRNTEAFF.

The sample holds a few counts of this clonotype. The chain employs TRBV30 and TRBJ1-2; D may be TRBD1 (6 bases). CDR3 length equals 12 residues. CDR1 GTSNPN and CDR2 SVGIG come from the germline V gene (reference sequence). Trimming removed 2 bases at V and 4 bases at J, with 8 bases between. The CDR3 loop is CAWSPGAYGYTF. In DNA form, the CDR3 reads TGTGCCTGGAGTCCGGGGGCCTATGGCTACACCTTC.

This clonotype has just one count. A much larger clone differs from this one at a single base, so this may be a read error. No conserved phenylalanine or tryptophan is present at the end of the CDR3, so a read error is the likely explanation. The chain combines TRBV28 with TRBJ2-7, with D perhaps being TRBD1 or TRBD2 (7 bases each). Germline CDR1 is MDHEN and CDR2 is SYDVKM. V gave up 2 bases and J gave up 6 bases, with 14 bases separating them. The CDR3 runs to 14 residues. This chain's CDR3 is CASSLGRGLGEQYL. DNA for the CDR3: TGTGCCAGCAGTTTAGGGAGGGGGCTAGGCGAGCAGTACCTC.